Reported below is one T cell receptor beta chain. These data come from a study of blood T cell repertoires in COVID-19. About the research overall: Samples of COVID-19 (acute and convalescent) were obtained from the United States, Italy and Spain.

Seattle-derived patients entered the study during active infection and were followed longitudinally. Germline V gene sequence: CDR1 ENHRY, CDR2 SYGVKD. CDR3 length equals 12 residues. V was shortened by 5 bases and J by 6 bases, with 10 bases between the two germline ends. Source study methods: Reference gene primer amplification in the assay estimated nucleated cell counts. The method was immunoSEQ multiplex PCR; TCRdb's version includes in-frame clones alone and lacks a portion of them. Clonal size and the V and J genes are those of that table, whereas D and trimming came from the DNA. This sample has about 150,000 clones, with around four fifths found just once.

Specimen: peripheral blood. The chain has TRBV10-3 and TRBJ1-1, with D possibly TRBD1 on 6 matching bases. This TCR was sampled from an elderly woman with COVID-19, enrolled during active disease. The CDR3 sequence is CAISRQESEAFF. Here the CDR3 DNA reads TGTGCCATCAGTAGACAGGAGTCTGAAGCTTTCTTT.